Included here is one TCR beta chain sequence, with context. This sample is part of a study of blood T cell repertoires in COVID-19. Sequencing was performed with immunoSEQ multiplex PCR; in TCRdb, only in-frame clones are kept and a portion is missing. The sample consists of fewer than 300,000 clones, approximately 85% of them appearing once. Sequenced sample: peripheral blood. The TCR comes from a human donor with COVID-19, enrolled during active disease. The donor label of this sample is uncertain.

Written as DNA, the CDR3 is TGTGCCAGCTCAAGACAGGGTAGTGAGAACACTGAAGCTTTCTTT. This gives the protein CASSRQGSENTEAFF. The chain recombines TRBV18 with TRBJ1-1, with TRBD1 identical over 7 bases. Germline CDR1 and CDR2: KGHSH and LQKENI. The CDR3 contains 15 residues. Germline trimming cut 5 bases from V and 1 base from J; bases unmatched to any gene: 7.